This TCR beta chain is from a study of blood T cell repertoires in COVID-19. Study as a whole: From the United States, Italy and Spain came samples of acute and convalescent COVID-19. Sample material is recorded as cDNA or gDNA derived from T cells, B-cell-depleted T cells, or PBMCs.

As processed by the authors: Estimation of nucleated cell counts was performed using reference gene primer amplification. The repertoire was sequenced with immunoSEQ multiplex PCR; TCRdb's copy has only in-frame clones and lacks some. V and J calls and clone size are copied from that table; D and trimming were computed from the DNA. The sample lists approximately 230,000 clones, about 80% occurring once. The germline gives CDR1 SGHTA, CDR2 FQGNSA. V was pared by 7 bases and J by 3 bases, with 11 bases between. This CDR3 has 13 amino acids. Material: peripheral blood. The receptor was isolated from an elderly man with acute or convalescent COVID-19. This chain uses TRBV7-2 with TRBJ2-3; D not resolved. CDR3 loop: CASNLHGTDTQYF. The CDR3 coding sequence is TGTGCCAGCAACCTACACGGGACAGATACGCAGTATTTT.